These 21 T cell receptor beta chains originate from one sample sequenced in a study of blood T cell repertoires in COVID-19. Assay used: immunoSEQ multiplex PCR; TCRdb lists only in-frame clones, some missing. The sample shows about 380,000 clones, 85% of them seen only once. The sequencing input was peripheral blood. These receptor sequences come from a woman between 18 and 30 years old with acute or convalescent COVID-19.

CDR3 in DNA: TGTGCCAGCAGCGGGGACAGGGATAATGCTAATGAAAAACTGTTTTTT. It translates to CASSGDRDNANEKLFF. This chain uses TRBV28 with TRBJ1-4, with 9 nucleotides matching TRBD1. CDR1 and CDR2 (germline): MDHEN, SYDVKM. This CDR3 has 16 amino acids. V gave up 6 bases and J gave up 3 bases; unmatched junction bases: 8.

V is TRBV25-1 and J is TRBJ1-2; D gene ambiguous. CDR1 and CDR2 from the germline V gene are MGHDK and SYGVNS. The length of the CDR3 is 14 residues. V dropped 1 base and J dropped 6 bases, with 12 bases sitting between them. In DNA form, the CDR3 reads TGTGCCAGCAGTGAATTTTCGGCCGAGGATGGCTACACCTTC. Amino acids: CASSEFSAEDGYTF.

In nucleotides, the CDR3 is TGTGCTAGTGGTCTAACCCGAATTACGGGAACCGATGAGCAGTTCTTC. As protein: CASGLTRITGTDEQFF. The J gene is TRBJ2-1, the V gene TRBV12-5, with D maybe TRBD2 (5 bases). Trimming removed 5 bases from V and 8 bases from J, with 22 bases in between. Germline V gene lookup returns CDR1 LGHNT and CDR2 FRNRAP. This CDR3 is built from 16 residues.

The rearrangement links TRBV2 to TRBJ2-1; 9 bases agree with TRBD2. The CDR3 spans 16 residues. Trimming removed 2 bases from V and 7 bases from J; junction bases left unmatched: 9. Germline V gene sequence: CDR1 SNHLY, CDR2 FYNNEI. The CDR3 protein is CASSELAGAHTNEQFF. CDR3 nucleotide sequence: TGTGCCAGCAGTGAATTAGCGGGGGCCCACACGAATGAGCAGTTCTTC. Full variable domain (missing parts from reference TRBV2 and TRBJ2-1): EPEVTQTPSHQVTQMGQEVILRCVPISNHLYFYWYRQILGQKVEFLVSFYNNEISEKSEIFDDQFSVERPDGSNFTLKIRSTKLEDSAMYFCASSELAGAHTNEQFFGPGTRLTVL.

This rearrangement joins TRBV10-3 to TRBJ1-2; 8 bases fit TRBD1. Germline V gene lookup returns CDR1 ENHRY and CDR2 SYGVKD. With V trimmed by 6 bases and J by 3 bases, 3 bases remained unmatched. This CDR3 contains 13 residues. The CDR3 region is CAISDRGDYGYTF. CDR3 DNA sequence: TGTGCCATCAGCGACAGGGGAGACTATGGCTACACCTTC.

The chain links TRBV9 to TRBJ1-5, with TRBD1 matching 7 bases. This CDR3 region has 14 residues. Germline V gives CDR1 SGDLS, CDR2 YYNGEE. V was clipped by 4 bases and J by 1 base; unmatched bases: 2. The CDR3 region is CASSRGLSNQPQHF. CDR3 nucleotides: TGTGCCAGCAGCAGGGGGCTCAGCAATCAGCCCCAGCATTTT.

CDR3 bases: TGCGCCAGCAGCGACGCAAGGGGGTCCACTGAAGCTTTCTTT. This codes for CASSDARGSTEAFF. The genes are TRBV10-1 and TRBJ1-1, with D possibly being TRBD1 (6 bases). This CDR3 contains 14 residues. The V and J ends lost 6 bases and 4 bases respectively, with 15 bases between them. Germline V gene sequence: CDR1 WNHNN, CDR2 SYGVQD (reference sequence).

The CDR3 DNA sequence: TGTGCCAGCAGCCAAGAGGCCAGCGGGAGAGCAGATACGCAGTATTTT. This translates into CASSQEASGRADTQYF. The rearrangement uses TRBV4-2 and TRBJ2-3; 8 positions match TRBD2. The germline V gene has CDR1 LGHNA and CDR2 YNFKEQ. The CDR3 spans 16 residues. With 0 bases clipped from V and 4 bases from J, the junction kept 6 bases outside the gene matches.

The chain carries TRBV28 and TRBJ1-2, with 11 bases fitting TRBD1. Germline V gene sequence: CDR1 MDHEN, CDR2 SYDVKM. This CDR3 has 17 amino acids. V lost 8 bases, J lost 2 bases, and 13 bases stayed unmatched. CDR3 sequence reads: CASGTWTGGRSNYGYTF. CDR3 DNA: TGTGCCAGCGGAACTTGGACAGGGGGCCGGTCAAACTATGGCTACACCTTC.

This clone was counted once. Other DNA sequences from this sample encode an identical CDR3 as well. The rearrangement links TRBV9 to TRBJ1-5; D remains unclear. Germline V gene data show CDR1 as SGDLS and CDR2 as YYNGEE. The CDR3 covers 13 residues. V was trimmed by 3 bases and J by 2 bases, leaving 6 bases between them. CDR3 in DNA: TGTGCCAGCAGCGGCGGGGGCAATCAGCCCCAGCATTTT. Protein: CASSGGGNQPQHF.

V is TRBV30 and J is TRBJ1-2; D is perhaps TRBD1 (6 bases). Trimming left V 3 bases short and J 6 bases short, with 11 bases between. The CDR3 contains 12 residues. From germline, CDR1 is GTSNPN and CDR2 SVGIG (reference sequence). CDR3 in DNA: TGTGCCTGGAGGGAACAGGGAGATGGCTACACCTTC. The encoded protein is CAWREQGDGYTF.

This sequence joins TRBV29-1 and TRBJ2-7; D unclear. Germline assignment: CDR1 SQVTM and CDR2 ANQGSEA. This CDR3 region has 13 residues. Trimming took off 0 bases at V and 2 bases at J, with 8 bases between the two ends. CDR3 loop: CSVEDSHTYEQYF. The CDR3 DNA is TGCAGCGTTGAAGATTCACATACCTACGAGCAGTACTTC.

On this clone itself: This same CDR3 is encoded by further DNA sequences in the sample. The chain is built from TRBV5-1 and TRBJ2-7, with TRBD2 matching over 7 bases. Trimming removed 2 bases from V and 6 bases from J; junction bases left unmatched: 2. The CDR3 covers 12 residues. Germline lookup yields CDR1 SGHRS and CDR2 YFSETQ. CDR3 DNA: TGCGCCAGCAGCTTAGGGAGGGGCGAGCAGTACTTC. Its translation: CASSLGRGEQYF.

This clone was seen only a few times. This sequence joins TRBV24-1 and TRBJ1-2; D remains unclear. Trimming took off 1 base at V and 7 bases at J, with 12 bases between the two ends. The CDR3 is made up of 14 amino acids. Looked up from germline, CDR1 is KGHDR and CDR2 is SFDVKD. The CDR3: CATSDFEGWAGYTF. CDR3 DNA sequence: TGTGCCACCAGTGATTTTGAGGGTTGGGCTGGCTACACCTTC.

V is TRBV5-1 and J is TRBJ1-3; 10 bases are shared with TRBD1. The V segment lost 0 bases and the J segment 8 bases; nucleotides outside the gene matches: 8. Germline CDR1 SGHRS, CDR2 YFSETQ. The CDR3 totals 16 residues. The CDR3 bases are TGCGCCAGCAGCTTGGCCGGGACAGGGGCTATGGACACCATATATTTT. Translated, it gives CASSLAGTGAMDTIYF.

This chain joins TRBV9 and TRBJ2-2; D perhaps matches TRBD1 (6 bases). CDR1 is SGDLS, CDR2 YYNGEE, per germline. The V gene lost 1 base and the J gene lost 1 base, with 14 bases spanning the gap. CDR3 length: 17 residues. CDR3 DNA: TGTGCCAGCAGCGTAACAGGTCAGGGGATGAACACCGGGGAGCTGTTTTTT. It is translated as CASSVTGQGMNTGELFF.

This clone was detected once. CDR3 in amino acids: CASSDLAEGYEQYF. The CDR3 DNA is TGTGCCAGCAGTGACCTCGCGGAAGGTTACGAGCAGTACTTC. This rearrangement joins TRBV2 to TRBJ2-7; D remains ambiguous. CDR1 is SNHLY, CDR2 FYNNEI, per germline. Trimming cost V 3 bases and J 4 bases, with 13 bases left between them. This CDR3 region has 14 residues.

The CDR3 DNA follows: TGCAGTGCTCCTAACACAGATACGCAGTATTTT. Translation: CSAPNTDTQYF. The chain is built from TRBV20-1 and TRBJ2-3; D not resolved. V was clipped by 5 bases and J by 2 bases, with 5 bases between them. Germline loops: CDR1 DFQATT, CDR2 SNEGSKA (reference sequence). This CDR3 contains 11 residues.

This clone was seen a few times. The rearrangement joins TRBV10-3 to TRBJ2-2; perhaps TRBD2 as D (6 bases). There are 14 residues in the CDR3. Trimming shortened V by 11 bases and J by 5 bases, and 18 bases separated the two germline ends. Germline values: CDR1 ENHRY, CDR2 SYGVKD. This CDR3 reads CASGGVLPTGELFF. The CDR3 region has the DNA TGTGCCTCCGGAGGGGTTCTTCCAACCGGGGAGCTGTTTTTT.

This chain joins TRBV3-1 (or the pseudogene TRBV3-2) and TRBJ1-1; D uncertain. CDR1 is LGHDT, CDR2 YNNKEL, per germline (reference sequence). V shed 4 bases and J shed 0 bases, with 9 bases lying between them. The length of the CDR3 is 14 residues. In DNA, the CDR3 is TGTGCCAGCAGCCCCCGGGGTATGAACACTGAAGCTTTCTTT. This translates into CASSPRGMNTEAFF.

The V call is TRBV10-3, the J call TRBJ1-1, with 9 positions matching TRBD1. The CDR3 spans 18 residues. The trim removed 5 bases at V and 0 bases at J, leaving 13 bases unmatched. The germline V gene encodes CDR1 ENHRY and CDR2 SYGVKD. The CDR3 region is CAISFTGQGLAMNTEAFF. CDR3 nucleotides: TGTGCCATCAGTTTCACAGGACAGGGGTTGGCAATGAACACTGAAGCTTTCTTT.